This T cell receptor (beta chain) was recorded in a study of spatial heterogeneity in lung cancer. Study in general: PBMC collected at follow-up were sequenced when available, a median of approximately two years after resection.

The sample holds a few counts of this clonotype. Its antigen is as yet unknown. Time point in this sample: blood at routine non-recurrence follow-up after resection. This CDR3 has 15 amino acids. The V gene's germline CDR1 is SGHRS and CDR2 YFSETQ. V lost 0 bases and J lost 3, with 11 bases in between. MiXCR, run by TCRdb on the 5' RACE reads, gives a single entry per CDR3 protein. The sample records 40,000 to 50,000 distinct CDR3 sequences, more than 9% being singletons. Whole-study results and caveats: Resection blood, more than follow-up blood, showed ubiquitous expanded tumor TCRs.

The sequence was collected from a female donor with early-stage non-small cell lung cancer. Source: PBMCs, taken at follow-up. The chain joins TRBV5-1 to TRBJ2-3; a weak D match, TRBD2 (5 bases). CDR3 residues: CASSLEFPGTDTQYF. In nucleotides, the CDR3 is TGCGCCAGCAGCTTGGAATTCCCGGGAACAGATACGCAGTATTTT.